This TCR beta chain comes out of a study of siplizumab effects on memory and regulatory T cells. The repertoire was sequenced with immunoSEQ multiplex PCR; TCRdb's copy has only in-frame clones and lacks some. The table includes more than 85,000 clones, about 94% detected once. Germline V gene sequence: CDR1 KGHSH, CDR2 LQKENI. Trimming cost V 6 bases and J 4 bases; bases outside gene matches: 8. The CDR3 is made up of 17 amino acids. The source is a human donor in good health. Sequenced material: CD4+ T cells sorted from blood. J is TRBJ2-2 and V is TRBV18; TRBD2 matches at 13 bases. Here the CDR3 reads CASSPGLAGLTTGELFF. In DNA form, the CDR3 reads TGTGCCAGCTCCCCGGGACTAGCGGGACTTACCACCGGGGAGCTGTTTTTT.